The entry below gives a single T cell receptor (beta chain) sequence along with its context. This sample is drawn from a study of control samples from healthy donors and cancer patients. CDR1 KGHSH and CDR2 LQKENI come from the germline V gene. V was clipped by 3 bases and J by 2 bases, with 11 bases between them. The CDR3 extends over 15 amino acids. The repertoire was sequenced with immunoSEQ multiplex PCR; TCRdb's copy has only in-frame clones and lacks some. There are 150,000 to 200,000 clones in the sample; 90% occur only once, and more than 1.3% lies in the top ten. This sequence joins TRBV18 and TRBJ1-5; possible D gene TRBD1, 5 bases. The specimen was blood. This receptor was obtained from a woman between 50 and 59 years old in good health. CDR3: CASSPSGDGNQPQHF. The CDR3 DNA reads TGTGCCAGCTCACCCTCCGGGGACGGCAATCAGCCCCAGCATTTT.